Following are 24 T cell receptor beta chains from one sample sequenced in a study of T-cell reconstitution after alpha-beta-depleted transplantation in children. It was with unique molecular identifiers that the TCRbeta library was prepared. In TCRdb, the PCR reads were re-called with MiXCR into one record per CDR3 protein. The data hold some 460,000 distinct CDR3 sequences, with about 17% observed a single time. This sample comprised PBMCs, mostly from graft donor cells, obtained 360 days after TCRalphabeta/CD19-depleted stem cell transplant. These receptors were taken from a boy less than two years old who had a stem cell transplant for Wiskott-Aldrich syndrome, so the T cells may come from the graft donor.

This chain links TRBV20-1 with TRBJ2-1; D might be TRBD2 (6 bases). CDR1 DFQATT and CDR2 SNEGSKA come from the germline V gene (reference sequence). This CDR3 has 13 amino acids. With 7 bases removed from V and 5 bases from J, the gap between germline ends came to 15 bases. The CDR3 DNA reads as TGCAGTGTTGGGGGGAGAGGACACAATGAGCAGTTCTTC. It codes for CSVGGRGHNEQFF.

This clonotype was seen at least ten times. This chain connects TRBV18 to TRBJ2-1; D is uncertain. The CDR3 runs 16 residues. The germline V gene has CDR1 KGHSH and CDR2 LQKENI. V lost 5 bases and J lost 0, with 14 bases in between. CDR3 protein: CASSVLGLSSYNEQFF. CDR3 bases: TGTGCCAGCTCAGTGCTTGGCTTAAGCTCCTACAATGAGCAGTTCTTC.

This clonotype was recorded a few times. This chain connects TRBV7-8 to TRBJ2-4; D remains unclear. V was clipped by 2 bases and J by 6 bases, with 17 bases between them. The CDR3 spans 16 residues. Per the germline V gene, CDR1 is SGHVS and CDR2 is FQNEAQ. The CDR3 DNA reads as TGTGCCAGCAGCTTATTTTCATCGGCGCAAAGAAACATTCAGTACTTC. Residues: CASSLFSSAQRNIQYF.

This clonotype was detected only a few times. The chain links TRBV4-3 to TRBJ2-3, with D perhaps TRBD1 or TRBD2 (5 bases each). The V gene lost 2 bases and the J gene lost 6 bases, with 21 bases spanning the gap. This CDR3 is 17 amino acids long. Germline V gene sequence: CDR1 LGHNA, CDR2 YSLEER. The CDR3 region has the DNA TGCGCCAGCAGCCAATCCTCCGGGACCTTTCGCTCGGATACGCAGTATTTT. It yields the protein CASSQSSGTFRSDTQYF.

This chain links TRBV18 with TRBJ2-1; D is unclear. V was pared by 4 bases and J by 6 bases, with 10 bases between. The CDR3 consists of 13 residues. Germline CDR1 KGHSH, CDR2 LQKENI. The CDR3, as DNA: TGTGCCAGCTCACAGGGTCCAGGCAATGAGCAGTTCTTC. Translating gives CASSQGPGNEQFF.

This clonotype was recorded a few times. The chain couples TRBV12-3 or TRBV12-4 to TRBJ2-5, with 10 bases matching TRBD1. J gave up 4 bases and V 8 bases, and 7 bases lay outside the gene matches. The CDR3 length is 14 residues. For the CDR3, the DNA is TGTGCCAGCGGTAGGACAGGGGGGCCAGAGACCCAGTACTTC. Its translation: CASGRTGGPETQYF.

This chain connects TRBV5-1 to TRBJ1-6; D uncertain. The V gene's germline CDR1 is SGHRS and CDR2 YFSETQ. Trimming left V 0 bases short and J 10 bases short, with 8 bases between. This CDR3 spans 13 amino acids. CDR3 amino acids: CASSLGGSSPLHF. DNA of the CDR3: TGCGCCAGCAGCTTGGGTGGGTCGTCACCCCTCCACTTT.

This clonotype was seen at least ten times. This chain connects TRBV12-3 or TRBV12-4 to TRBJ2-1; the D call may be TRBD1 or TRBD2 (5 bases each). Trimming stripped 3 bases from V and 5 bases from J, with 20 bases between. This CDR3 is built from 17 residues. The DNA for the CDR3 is TGTGCCAGCAGTTTTAGGTGGGCACAGGAGGTCGACAATGAGCAGTTCTTC. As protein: CASSFRWAQEVDNEQFF.

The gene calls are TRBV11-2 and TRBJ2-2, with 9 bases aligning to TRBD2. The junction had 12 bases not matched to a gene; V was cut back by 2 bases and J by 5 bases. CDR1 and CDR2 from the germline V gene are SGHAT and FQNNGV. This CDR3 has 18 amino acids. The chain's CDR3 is CASSLISGGPGRTGELFF. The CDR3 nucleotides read TGTGCCAGCAGCTTAATTAGCGGGGGCCCCGGGAGAACCGGGGAGCTGTTTTTT.

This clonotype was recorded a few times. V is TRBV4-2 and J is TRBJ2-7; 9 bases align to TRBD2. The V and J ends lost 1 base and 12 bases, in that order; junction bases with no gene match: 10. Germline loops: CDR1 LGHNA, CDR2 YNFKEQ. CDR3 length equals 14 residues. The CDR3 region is CASSQGHGLAGRYF. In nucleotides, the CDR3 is TGTGCCAGCAGCCAAGGCCATGGTCTAGCGGGACGGTACTTC.

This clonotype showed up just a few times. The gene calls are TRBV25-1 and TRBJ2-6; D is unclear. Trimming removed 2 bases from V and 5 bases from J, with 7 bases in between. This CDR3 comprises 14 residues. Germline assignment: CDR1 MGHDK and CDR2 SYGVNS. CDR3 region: CASSESARANVLTF. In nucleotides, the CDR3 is TGTGCCAGCAGTGAAAGTGCTCGGGCCAACGTCCTGACTTTC.

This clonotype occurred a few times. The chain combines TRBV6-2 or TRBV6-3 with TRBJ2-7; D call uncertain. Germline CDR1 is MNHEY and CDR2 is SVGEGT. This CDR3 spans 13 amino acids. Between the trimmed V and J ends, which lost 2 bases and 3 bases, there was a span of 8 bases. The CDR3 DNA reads TGTGCCAGCAGTTACGGGGATAGCTACGAGCAGTACTTC. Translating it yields CASSYGDSYEQYF.

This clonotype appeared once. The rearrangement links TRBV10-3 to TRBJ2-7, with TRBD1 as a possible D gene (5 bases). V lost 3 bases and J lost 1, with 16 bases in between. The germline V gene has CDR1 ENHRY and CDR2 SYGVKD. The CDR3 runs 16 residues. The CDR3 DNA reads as TGTGCCATCAGTGACTCGACGGACACAGTATCCTACGAGCAGTACTTC. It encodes CAISDSTDTVSYEQYF.

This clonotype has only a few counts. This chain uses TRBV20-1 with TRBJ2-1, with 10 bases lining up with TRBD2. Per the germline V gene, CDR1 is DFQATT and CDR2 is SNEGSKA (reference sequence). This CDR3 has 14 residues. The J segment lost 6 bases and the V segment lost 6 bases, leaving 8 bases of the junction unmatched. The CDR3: CSADSGRSRNEQFF. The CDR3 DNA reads TGCAGTGCCGATAGCGGGAGGTCCCGCAATGAGCAGTTCTTC.

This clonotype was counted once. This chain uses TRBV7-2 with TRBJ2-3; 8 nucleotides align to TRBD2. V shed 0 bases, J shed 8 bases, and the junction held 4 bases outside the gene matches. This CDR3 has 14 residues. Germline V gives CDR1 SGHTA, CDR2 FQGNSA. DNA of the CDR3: TGTGCCAGCAGCTTAGCGAGACTAGCGCCTACGCAGTATTTT. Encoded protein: CASSLARLAPTQYF.

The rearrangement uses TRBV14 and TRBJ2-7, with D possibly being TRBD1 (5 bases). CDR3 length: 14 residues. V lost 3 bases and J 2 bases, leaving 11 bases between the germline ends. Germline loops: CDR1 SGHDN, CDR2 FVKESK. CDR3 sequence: CASSQGQGPYEQYF. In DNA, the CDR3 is TGTGCCAGCAGCCAGGGGCAGGGCCCCTACGAGCAGTACTTC.

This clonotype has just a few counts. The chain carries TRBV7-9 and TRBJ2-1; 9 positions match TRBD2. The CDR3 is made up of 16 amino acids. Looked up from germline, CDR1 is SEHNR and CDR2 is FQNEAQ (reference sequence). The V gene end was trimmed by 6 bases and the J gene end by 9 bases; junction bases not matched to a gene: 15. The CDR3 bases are TGTGCCAGCAGTCTAGGGGAGCGGGAGGTAAGGGGTGAGCAGTTCTTC. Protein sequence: CASSLGEREVRGEQFF.

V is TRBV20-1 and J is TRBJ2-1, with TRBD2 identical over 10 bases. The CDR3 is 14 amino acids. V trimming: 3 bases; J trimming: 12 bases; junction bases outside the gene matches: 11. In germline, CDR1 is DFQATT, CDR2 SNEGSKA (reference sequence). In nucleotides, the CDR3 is TGCAGTGCTAGTAAAGCGGGAGGGCTATGGGGGCAGTTCTTC. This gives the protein CSASKAGGLWGQFF.

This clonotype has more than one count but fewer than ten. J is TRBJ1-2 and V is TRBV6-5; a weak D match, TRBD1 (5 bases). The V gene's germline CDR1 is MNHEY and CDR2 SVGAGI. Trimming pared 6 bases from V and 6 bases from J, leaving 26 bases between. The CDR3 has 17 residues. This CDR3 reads CASSYPGRTGTPDGYTF. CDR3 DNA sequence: TGTGCCAGCAGCTACCCGGGCCGAACCGGGACCCCGGATGGCTACACCTTC.

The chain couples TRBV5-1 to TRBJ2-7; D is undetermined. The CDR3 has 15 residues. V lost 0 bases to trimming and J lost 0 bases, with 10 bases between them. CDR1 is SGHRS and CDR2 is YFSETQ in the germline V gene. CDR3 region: CASSLDIGSSYEQYF. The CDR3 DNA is TGCGCCAGCAGCTTGGATATCGGTAGCTCCTACGAGCAGTACTTC.

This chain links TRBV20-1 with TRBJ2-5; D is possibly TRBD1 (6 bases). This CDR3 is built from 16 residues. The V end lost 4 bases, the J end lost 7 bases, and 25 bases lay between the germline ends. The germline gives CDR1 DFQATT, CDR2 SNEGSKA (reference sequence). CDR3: CSATIKGGGAGGTQYF. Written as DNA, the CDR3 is TGCAGTGCTACAATAAAAGGGGGTGGTGCCGGAGGGACCCAGTACTTC.

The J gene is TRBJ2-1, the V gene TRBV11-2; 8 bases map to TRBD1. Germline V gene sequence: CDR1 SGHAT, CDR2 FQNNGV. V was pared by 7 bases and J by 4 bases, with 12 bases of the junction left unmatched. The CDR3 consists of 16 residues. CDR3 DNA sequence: TGTGCCAGCACCCGTGGTCCAGGGGGCCAATACAATGAGCAGTTCTTC. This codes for CASTRGPGGQYNEQFF.

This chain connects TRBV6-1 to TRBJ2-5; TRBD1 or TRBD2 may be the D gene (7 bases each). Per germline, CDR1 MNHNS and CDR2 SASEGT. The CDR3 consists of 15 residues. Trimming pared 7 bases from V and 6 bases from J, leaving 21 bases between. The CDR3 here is CASKGPGGDAKTQYF. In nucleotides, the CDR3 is TGTGCCAGCAAGGGCCCAGGGGGGGACGCAAAGACCCAGTACTTC.

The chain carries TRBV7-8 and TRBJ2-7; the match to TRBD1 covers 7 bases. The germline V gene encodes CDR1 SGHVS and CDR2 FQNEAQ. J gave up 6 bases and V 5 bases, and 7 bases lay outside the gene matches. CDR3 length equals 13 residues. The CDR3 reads CASSVTGSSEQYF. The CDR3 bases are TGTGCCAGCAGCGTGACAGGGTCTTCCGAGCAGTACTTC.